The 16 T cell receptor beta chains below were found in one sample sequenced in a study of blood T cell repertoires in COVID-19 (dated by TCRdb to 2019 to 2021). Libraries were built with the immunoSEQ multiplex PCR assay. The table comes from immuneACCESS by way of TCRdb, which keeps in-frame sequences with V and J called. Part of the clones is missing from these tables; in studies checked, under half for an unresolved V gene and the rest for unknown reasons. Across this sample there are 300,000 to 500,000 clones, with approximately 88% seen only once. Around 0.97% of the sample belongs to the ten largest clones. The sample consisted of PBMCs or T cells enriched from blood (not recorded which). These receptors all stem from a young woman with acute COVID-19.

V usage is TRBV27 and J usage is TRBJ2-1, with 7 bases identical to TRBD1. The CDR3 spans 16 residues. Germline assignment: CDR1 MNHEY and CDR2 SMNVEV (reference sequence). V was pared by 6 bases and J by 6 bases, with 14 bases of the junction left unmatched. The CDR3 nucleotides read TGTGCCAGCAGAGGAGACAGGGCGTATTTTGGCAATGAGCAGTTCTTC. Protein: CASRGDRAYFGNEQFF.

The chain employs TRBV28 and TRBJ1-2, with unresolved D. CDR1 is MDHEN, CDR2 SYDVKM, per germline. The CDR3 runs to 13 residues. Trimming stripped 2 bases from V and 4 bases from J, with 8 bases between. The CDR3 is CASSLEGGYGYTF. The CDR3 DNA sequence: TGTGCCAGCAGTTTAGAAGGAGGCTATGGCTACACCTTC.

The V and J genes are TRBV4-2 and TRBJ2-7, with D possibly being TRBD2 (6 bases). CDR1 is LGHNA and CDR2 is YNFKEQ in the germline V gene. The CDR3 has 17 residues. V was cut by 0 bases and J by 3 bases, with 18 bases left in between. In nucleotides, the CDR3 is TGTGCCAGCAGCCAAGACGACCAGCCGGGGGTTTACTACGAGCAGTACTTC. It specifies CASSQDDQPGVYYEQYF.

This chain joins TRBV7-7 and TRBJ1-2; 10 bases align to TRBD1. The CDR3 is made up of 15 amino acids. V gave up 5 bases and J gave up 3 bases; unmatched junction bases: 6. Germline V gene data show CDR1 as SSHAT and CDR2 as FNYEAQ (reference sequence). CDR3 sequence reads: CASSPIGTGDYGYTF. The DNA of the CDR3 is TGTGCCAGCAGCCCGATCGGGACAGGGGACTATGGCTACACCTTC.

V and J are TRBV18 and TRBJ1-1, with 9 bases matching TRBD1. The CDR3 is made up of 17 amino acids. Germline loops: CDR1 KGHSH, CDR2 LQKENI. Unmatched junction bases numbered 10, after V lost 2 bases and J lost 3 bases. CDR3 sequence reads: CASSPRTGEYLDTEAFF. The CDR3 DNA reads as TGTGCCAGCTCACCAAGGACAGGGGAGTACCTGGACACTGAAGCTTTCTTT.

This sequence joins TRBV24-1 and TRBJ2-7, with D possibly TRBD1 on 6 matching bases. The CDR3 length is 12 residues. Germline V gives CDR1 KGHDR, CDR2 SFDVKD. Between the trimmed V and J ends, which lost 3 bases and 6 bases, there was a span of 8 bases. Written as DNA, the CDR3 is TGTGCCACCAGTGATGACAGGTCCGAGCAGTACTTC. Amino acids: CATSDDRSEQYF.

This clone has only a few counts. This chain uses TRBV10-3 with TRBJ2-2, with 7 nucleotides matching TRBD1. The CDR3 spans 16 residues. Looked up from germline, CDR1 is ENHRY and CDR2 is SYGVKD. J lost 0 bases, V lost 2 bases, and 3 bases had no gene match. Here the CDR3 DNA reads TGTGCCATCAGTGAGGCAGGGACAGCGAACACCGGGGAGCTGTTTTTT. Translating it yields CAISEAGTANTGELFF.

In DNA, the CDR3 is TGTGCCAGCAGCTTACAACCGGGATCTGTTTACGAGCAGTACTTC. This encodes CASSLQPGSVYEQYF. The rearrangement links TRBV7-3 to TRBJ2-7; TRBD2 might be the D (5 bases). The CDR3 has 15 amino acids. Trimming left V 2 bases short and J 4 bases short, with 15 bases between. Germline assignment: CDR1 SGHTA and CDR2 FQGTGA.

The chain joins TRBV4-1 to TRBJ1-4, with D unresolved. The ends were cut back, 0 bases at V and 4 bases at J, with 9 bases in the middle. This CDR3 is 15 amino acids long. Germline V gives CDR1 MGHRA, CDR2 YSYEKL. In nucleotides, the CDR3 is TGCGCCAGCAGCCAAGAGCCCGGGTTTAATGAAAAACTGTTTTTT. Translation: CASSQEPGFNEKLFF.

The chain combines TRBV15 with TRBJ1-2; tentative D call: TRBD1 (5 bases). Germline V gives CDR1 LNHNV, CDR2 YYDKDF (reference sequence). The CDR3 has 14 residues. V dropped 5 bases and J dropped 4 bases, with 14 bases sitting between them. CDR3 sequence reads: CATSVKRGGYGYTF. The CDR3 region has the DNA TGTGCCACCAGCGTGAAACGCGGGGGCTATGGCTACACCTTC.

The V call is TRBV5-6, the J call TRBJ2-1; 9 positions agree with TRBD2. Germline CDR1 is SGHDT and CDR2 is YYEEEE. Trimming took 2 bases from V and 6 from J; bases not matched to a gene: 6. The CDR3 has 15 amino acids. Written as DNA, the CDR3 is TGTGCCAGCAGCTTTGTAGCGGGGGATTCCAATGAGCAGTTCTTC. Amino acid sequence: CASSFVAGDSNEQFF.

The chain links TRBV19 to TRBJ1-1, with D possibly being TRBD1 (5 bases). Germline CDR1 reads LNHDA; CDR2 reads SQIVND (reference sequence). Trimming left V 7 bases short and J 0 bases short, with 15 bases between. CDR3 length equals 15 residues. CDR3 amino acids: CASTFGRGMNTEAFF. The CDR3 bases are TGTGCCAGTACTTTTGGGAGGGGAATGAACACTGAAGCTTTCTTT.

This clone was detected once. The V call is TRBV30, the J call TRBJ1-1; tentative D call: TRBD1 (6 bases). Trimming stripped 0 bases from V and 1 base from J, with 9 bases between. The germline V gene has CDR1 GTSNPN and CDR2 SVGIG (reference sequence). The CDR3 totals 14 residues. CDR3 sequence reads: CAWSVWGQNTEAFF. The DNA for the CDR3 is TGTGCCTGGAGTGTATGGGGGCAGAACACTGAAGCTTTCTTT.

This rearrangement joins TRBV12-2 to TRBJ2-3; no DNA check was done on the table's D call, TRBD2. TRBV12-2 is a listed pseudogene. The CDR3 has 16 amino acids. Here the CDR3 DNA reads TGTGCAAGTCGCTCCGGACTAGCGGGGGGGCTTGTTACGCAGTATTTT. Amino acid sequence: CASRSGLAGGLVTQYF.

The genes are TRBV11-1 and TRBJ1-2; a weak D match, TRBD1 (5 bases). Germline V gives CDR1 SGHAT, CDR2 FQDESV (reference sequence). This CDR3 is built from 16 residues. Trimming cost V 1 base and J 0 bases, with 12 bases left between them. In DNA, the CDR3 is TGTGCCAGCAGCTTAGGCCCGACAGTTTCTAACTATGGCTACACCTTC. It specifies CASSLGPTVSNYGYTF.

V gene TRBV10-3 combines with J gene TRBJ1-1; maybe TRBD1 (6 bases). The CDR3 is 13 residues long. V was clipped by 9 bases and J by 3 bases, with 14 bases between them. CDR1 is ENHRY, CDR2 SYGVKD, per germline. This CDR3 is CAIKQGFDTEAFF. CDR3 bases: TGTGCCATTAAACAGGGATTTGACACTGAAGCTTTCTTT.